The clone carrying this TCR beta chain has just a few counts. No antigen is known for it. TCRB transcripts that were expressed got sequenced, as all of the isolated RNA had been reverse transcribed. Sequencing was performed with immunoSEQ multiplex PCR; in TCRdb, only in-frame clones are kept and a portion is missing. The table records 310,000 or so clones, around 9.3% of them present only once. The V gene's germline CDR1 is LGHNT and CDR2 FRNRAP. CDR3 length: 13 residues. The V end lost 6 bases, the J end lost 0 bases, and 3 bases lay between the germline ends. This specimen belongs to a study of beta chain features in type 1 diabetes. Study-level findings and limits: TCRB CDR3s from Type 1 diabetes patients were moderately but significantly shorter in all four CD4+ subsets. Equally in patients and controls, shorter templates might have been favored by PCR.

This chain joins TRBV12-5 and TRBJ2-6; D is unclear. The material sequenced was central memory CD4+ T cells from blood. This TCR derives from a man aged 25 to 40 with type 1 diabetes. CDR3 in amino acids: CASGNSGANVLTF. The CDR3 region has the DNA TGTGCTAGTGGGAACTCTGGGGCCAACGTCCTGACTTTC.